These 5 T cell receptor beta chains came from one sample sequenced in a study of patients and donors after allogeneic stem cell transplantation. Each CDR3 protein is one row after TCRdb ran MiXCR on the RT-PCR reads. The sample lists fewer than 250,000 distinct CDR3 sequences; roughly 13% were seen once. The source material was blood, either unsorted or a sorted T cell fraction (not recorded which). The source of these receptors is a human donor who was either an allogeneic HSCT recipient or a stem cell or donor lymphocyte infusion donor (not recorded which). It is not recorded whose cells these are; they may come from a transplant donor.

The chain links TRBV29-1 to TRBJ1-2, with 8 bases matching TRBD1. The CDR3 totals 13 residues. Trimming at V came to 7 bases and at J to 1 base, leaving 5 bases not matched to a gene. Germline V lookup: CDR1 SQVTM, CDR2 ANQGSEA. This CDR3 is CSAAGGFNYGYTF. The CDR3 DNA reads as TGCAGCGCGGCAGGGGGCTTTAACTATGGCTACACCTTC.

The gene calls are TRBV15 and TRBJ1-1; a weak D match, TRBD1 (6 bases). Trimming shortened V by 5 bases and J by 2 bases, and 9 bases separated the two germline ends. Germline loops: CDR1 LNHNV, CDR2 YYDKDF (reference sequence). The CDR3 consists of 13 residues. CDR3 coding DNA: TGTGCCACCAGCTGGGACACTAACACTGAAGCTTTCTTT. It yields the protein CATSWDTNTEAFF.

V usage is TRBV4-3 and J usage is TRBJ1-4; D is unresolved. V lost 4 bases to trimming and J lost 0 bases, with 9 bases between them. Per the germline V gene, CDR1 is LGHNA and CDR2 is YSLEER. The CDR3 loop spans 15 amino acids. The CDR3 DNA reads TGCGCCAGCAGCCGTCAAGGGTCAACTAATGAAAAACTGTTTTTT. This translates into CASSRQGSTNEKLFF.

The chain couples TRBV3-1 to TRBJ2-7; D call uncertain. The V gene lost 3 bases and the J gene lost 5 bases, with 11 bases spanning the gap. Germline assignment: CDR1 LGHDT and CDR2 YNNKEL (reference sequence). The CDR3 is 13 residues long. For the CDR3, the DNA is TGTGCCAGCAGCCAGGTGGGGAATAACGAGCAGTACTTC. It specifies CASSQVGNNEQYF.

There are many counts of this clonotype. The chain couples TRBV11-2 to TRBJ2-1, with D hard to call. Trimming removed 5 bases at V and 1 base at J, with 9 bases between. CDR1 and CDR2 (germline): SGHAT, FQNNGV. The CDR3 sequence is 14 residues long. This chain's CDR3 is CASSLVVSYNEQFF. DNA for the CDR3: TGTGCCAGCAGCCTAGTAGTGTCCTACAATGAGCAGTTCTTC.